This TCR beta chain was sequenced during a study of cytomegalovirus exposure and HLA in healthy donors (dated by TCRdb to 2016 to 2017). With respect to the entire study: An earlier analysis of approximately 640 of the donors reported about 290 Gb of sequence data and roughly 100 million unique TCR beta sequences from about 200 million T cells. An early release that covered roughly 600 HLA-typed donors contained about 290 gigabases of sequencing data and 65 million to 100 million unique TCR sequences. Of the roughly 400 genotyped donors, about 80% fell in the genetic ancestry cluster associated with self-reported Caucasian donors. The study aimed to test whether signatures of past pathogen exposure could be identified by cataloging public T cell receptors. The T cell repertoires of 666 subjects were profiled by immunosequencing and related to cytomegalovirus serostatus. A separate validation cohort of approximately 120 different subjects was used in addition to the roughly 670-subject first cohort. High-throughput TCR immunosequencing, statistical association of individual TCRs with disease status, and machine learning were combined to predict cytomegalovirus infection status. To study patterns of TCR occurrence, a later analysis re-analyzed previously published TCR beta repertoires from around 670 donors and added high-resolution HLA genotyping. In the later analysis, no new phenotypic data were used to find candidate immune exposures; instead, reliance was placed on TCR beta sequences and their occurrence across donors. An earlier analysis of some 500 of the donors used high-throughput TCR beta sequencing to judge whether each TCR beta V gene segment behaved as functional or pseudogenic. Donor age, sex, ethnicity and CMV serostatus were collected together with the repertoire data. In a later genetic analysis, genome-wide SNP genotypes for 398 of the 666 donors were used, and that subset was treated as a discovery cohort. All discovery cohort repertoires had been generated on a single sequencing platform. HLA typing included class I and class II loci at four-digit resolution. The number of donors typed differed by locus, with 629-630 for A, B, C, DRB1 and DQB1, around 500 for DQA1, over 600 for DPA1, and 472 for DPB1. Because of strong linkage in the cohort, roughly five DR-DQ haplotypes were treated as single units for association and clustering. On average, around 240,000 unique TCR beta nucleotide sequences were sequenced per donor among several hundred genotyped donors of the cohort, with roughly 18% of those sequences being non-productive. General study outcomes and caveats: When HLA alleles, especially DR and DQ, strongly co-occurred, TCR associations were difficult to assign to individual alleles. The authors suggested that the approach could potentially be extended to other disease states and immunological phenotypes. Linkage disequilibrium might explain the correlated functional status among segregating V segments, but an unknown experimental factor could not be ruled out. In this cohort, only TCR beta chains were sequenced, and detectable features were limited by the absence of alpha or paired-chain data. In an earlier analysis of 587 of the donors, most TCR beta V segments appeared in productive rearrangements about 87% or about 30% of the time, broadly matching IMGT annotations. According to a later analysis, TCR association rates differed among HLA loci, with DRB1 alleles showing the most associated TCRs and HLA-C alleles showing the fewest. A total of 150 or so TCR beta chains were listed by the study as associated with cytomegalovirus. Over 15 rarely observed V segments, including chromosome 9 orphons, were excluded from the earlier analysis of several hundred of the donors because counts were too low. A later analysis found that HLA-associated TCR beta chains were more clonally expanded and had lower generation probabilities than equally common non-associated chains. According to a later analysis, most CMV-associated TCR beta chains appeared to be HLA-restricted, and the HLA associations seemed to be driven largely by CMV exposure. Specific HLA alleles were associated with some 15,000 TCR beta sequences at a false discovery rate of 0.05 in a later analysis. Because some donors lacked HLA typing at each locus, the association tests relied only on the typed subset. A further reported finding was that TCR beta sequences accurately predicted the HLA-A and HLA-B alleles for most subjects in the first cohort. An association between a missense DCLRE1C variant and V-gene and J-gene trimming of TCR beta chains was found in a later genetic analysis and replicated in an independent cohort. In vitro tests confirmed that a few of the cytomegalovirus-associated TCR beta chains recognize cytomegalovirus antigens. Some IMGT-functional V segments, including TRBV6-2 and TRBV6-3, could not be distinguished by the 87-base-pair reads and were therefore excluded. A later genetic analysis reported fewer N-insertions in productive TCRs among donors in an Asian-associated ancestry cluster than the roughly 720-donor mean. The classifier was reported to diagnose cytomegalovirus status with high specificity and sensitivity in both the original cohort and the validation cohort. A group of highly shared sequence variants was considered likely to be a technical artifact of the sequencing pipeline. Presence/absence analyses assumed roughly uniform sequencing depth across donors, an assumption that may not hold. For the cohort, immune exposure information was limited to CMV serostatus. According to a later analysis, parvovirus B19, influenza, CMV and Epstein-Barr virus appeared linked to several top co-occurrence clusters. Most TCR sequences were observed very rarely across donors, whereas some public TCRs were present in many individuals.

As regards this clone: The specificity of this receptor is unknown. Base qualities were left out, and no much larger clone turns up one base away.

The library was produced with the immunoSEQ multiplex PCR assay. For the multiplex PCR, a mixture combining 60 forward primers for TCR Vbeta segments and 13 reverse primers for TCR Jbeta segments was used. Amplification of the CDR3 region of rearranged TCR beta genes was performed with a multiplex PCR assay on genomic DNA. The amplified TCR beta libraries were sequenced on the Illumina HiSeq System as 87-base-pair reads. In the source study's methods: Across the 666 repertoires, a later analysis counted 78 million or so unique TCR beta chains, around 11 million of which were shared by at least two donors. Raw reads were error-corrected and collapsed into unique sequences by a nearest-neighbor algorithm in which closely related sequences were merged to remove PCR and sequencing errors. V, D and J gene segments were assigned by aligning CDR3 sequences to IMGT reference sequences. Each retained sequence needed at least a six-nucleotide match to both a V gene segment and a J gene segment. A rearrangement was called productive if the CDR3 had no stop codons and remained in frame with V and J, and every other rearrangement was called non-productive. Following IMGT convention, CDR3 was defined as the stretch from the second conserved V-encoded cysteine up to the conserved J-encoded phenylalanine. The earlier analysis of 587 of the donors excluded any sequence lacking an unambiguous match to a single V gene segment. An earlier analysis of fewer than 750 of the donors classified V segments as functional when productive rearrangements were above 56.7% and as segregating when the standard deviation between donors was above 5%. A statistical classification framework was built for diagnosing cytomegalovirus status from the catalog of TCR beta chain sequences. In a later analysis, V and J genes were assigned by comparing TCR nucleotide sequences against IMGT/GENE-DB human TR gene sequences. Using the TCRdist pipeline, a later analysis assigned CDR3 sequences along with most-parsimonious VDJ recombination scenarios. In a later analysis, each TCR beta chain was defined by its CDR3 amino acid sequence together with its V-gene family, and reads without a unique V-gene family were excluded. In a later analysis, 450 to 600 highly shared, low-generation-probability nucleotide sequences were removed to address suspected cross-contamination and a sequencing artifact. In a later analysis, a clonal expansion index for each public chain was calculated from normalized within-repertoire ranks of inferred template counts. In a later analysis, generation probabilities were computed with a VDJ recombination model fitted to out-of-frame rearrangements, and the resulting probabilities were checked against IGoR. In a later analysis, TCR-TCR, TCR-HLA and TCR-CMV co-occurrence was scored with hypergeometric tests, and a repertoire-size bias correction was applied to TCR pairs. A later analysis estimated false discovery rates by permuting HLA or CMV assignments 20 times. In a later analysis, co-occurring TCRs were grouped using DBSCAN, and TCRdist sequence similarity was added for clustering within HLA-allele-positive subsets. Repertoires with fewer than 30,000 or more than 120,000 public chains, plus five repertoires with anomalous nucleotide sharing, were excluded from co-occurrence clustering. Not all clones reach the TCRdb copy of this immuneACCESS table, which keeps in-frame sequences only. Checked studies attribute under half of the gap to unresolved V genes and leave the rest unexplained. V and J calls and clone size are given by that table; D and trimming were obtained from the DNA. This sample lists some 44,000 clones; around 87% were detected once. The top ten clones comprise about 8% of the sample.

The cohort consisted of 650 to 700 healthy bone marrow donors. All cohort members were sampled while nominally healthy, although unrecorded immune exposures were likely present. The donor tested CMV seropositive, placing the donor among the 310 or so seropositive members of the cohort. Each donor provided a peripheral blood sample, and peripheral blood mononuclear cells were used for TCR beta sequencing. The Qiagen DNeasy Blood Extraction Kit was used to extract genomic DNA from the blood cell samples. CDR1 and CDR2, looked up from the germline V gene (reference sequence), are MNHEY and SMNVEV. V lost 7 bases and J lost 5 bases; the stretch between them is 17 bases long. The CDR3 measures 15 amino acids from cysteine to phenylalanine. Solely the CDR3 DNA is kept, with 45 bases framed from the first base.

This chain joins TRBV27 to TRBJ2-2, with TRBD2 as a weak D call on 5 bases. This receptor was taken from a woman between 40 and 55 years old in good health and CMV-seropositive. The sample comprised PBMCs. CDR3 region: CASTWGVAGTGELFF. Here is the DNA: TGTGCCAGCACTTGGGGAGTCGCTGGTACCGGGGAGCTGTTTTTT.